The sequence of this T cell receptor (beta chain) was determined in a study of identical twins. As regards this clonotype: One end of the junction fails to match germline, which may point to a read error.

TCRdb called the 5' RACE reads again in MiXCR, with one record for every CDR3 protein. Seen here are approximately 630,000 distinct CDR3 sequences, less than 9% observed once, and the top ten hold roughly 1.5%. The CDR3 has 13 residues. Germline values: CDR1 SGDLS, CDR2 YYNGEE. The data also belong to a second study, concerning yellow fever vaccine responses in identical twins.

The specimen sequenced was PBMCs. This TCR was sampled from a woman aged 18-29 years in good health. V gene TRBV9 combines with J gene TRBJ2-5, with D tentatively TRBD1 or TRBD2 (6 bases each). The CDR3 spells CACSVGGGETQYF. The CDR3 DNA is TGTGCCTGCAGCGTAGGGGGAGGAGAGACCCAGTACTTC.